Reported below is one TCR beta chain. Its antigen is unknown. This sample is drawn from a study of cytomegalovirus exposure and HLA in healthy donors. Points from the study as a whole: Being productive about 90% or about 30% of the time was typical of most TCR beta V segments in an earlier analysis.

PCR amplification relied on 60 Vbeta primers (plus 13 Jbeta primers). The protocol was immunoSEQ multiplex PCR, while the TCRdb copy is restricted to in-frame clones and leaves out a portion. The sample has 150,000 to 200,000 clones, about 81% seen once. Germline V gives CDR1 SGHDT, CDR2 YYEEEE. The V gene end was trimmed by 0 bases and the J gene end by 5 bases; junction bases not matched to a gene: 8. The CDR3 totals 15 residues. Sequenced sample: PBMCs. The chain carries TRBV5-6 and TRBJ2-7, with TRBD2 identical over 7 bases. The sequence was collected from a man aged 18 to 35 in good health and CMV-seronegative. This chain's CDR3 is CASSLGYGGWHEQYF. The DNA for the CDR3 is TGTGCCAGCAGCTTGGGCTACGGGGGGTGGCACGAGCAGTACTTC.